This is a list of T cell receptor beta chains from one sample in a study of CD8 T cells in ankylosing spondylitis. Via MiXCR, TCRdb re-called the 5' RACE reads, giving one row per CDR3 protein. The data hold over 600,000 distinct CDR3 sequences, with 15% to 20% observed a single time. Material for sequencing was blood, either unsorted or a sorted T cell fraction (not recorded which). The receptors come from a male donor with ankylosing spondylitis. The CDR3 runs from the conserved cysteine through the conserved F or W. Fields, in order: CDR3 protein, J gene, V gene, CDR3 length.

cdr3_aa: CSVAAGASGAYEQYF; j_call: TRBJ2-7; v_call: TRBV29-1; cdr3_length: 15
cdr3_aa: CASSLDRASGEDEQYF; j_call: TRBJ2-7; v_call: TRBV11-3; cdr3_length: 16
cdr3_aa: CASSLDGGSTEAFF; j_call: TRBJ1-1; v_call: TRBV7-2; cdr3_length: 14
cdr3_aa: CASSYSGQVSGNTIYF; j_call: TRBJ1-3; v_call: TRBV5-1; cdr3_length: 16
cdr3_aa: CAGTHNSGQDHEQYF; j_call: TRBJ2-7; v_call: TRBV9; cdr3_length: 15
cdr3_aa: CASSRQGAVVNSPLHF; j_call: TRBJ1-6; v_call: TRBV12-3/TRBV12-4; cdr3_length: 16
cdr3_aa: CASSGGQPILAQPQHF; j_call: TRBJ1-5; v_call: TRBV12-3/TRBV12-4; cdr3_length: 16
cdr3_aa: CATRFGLGSGNTIYF; j_call: TRBJ1-3; v_call: TRBV15; cdr3_length: 15
cdr3_aa: CASRGGRSEKLFF; j_call: TRBJ1-4; v_call: TRBV2; cdr3_length: 13
cdr3_aa: CASTFSVGGVYEQYF; j_call: TRBJ2-7; v_call: TRBV27; cdr3_length: 15
cdr3_aa: CAWSDWVSDEQYF; j_call: TRBJ2-7; v_call: TRBV30; cdr3_length: 13
cdr3_aa: CASRRQGNSGNTIYF; j_call: TRBJ1-3; v_call: TRBV3-1; cdr3_length: 15
cdr3_aa: CSARDRLAGPRPDTQYF; j_call: TRBJ2-3; v_call: TRBV20-1; cdr3_length: 17
cdr3_aa: CSARPRGASYEQYF; j_call: TRBJ2-7; v_call: TRBV20-1; cdr3_length: 14
cdr3_aa: CASTRGSPTDTQYF; j_call: TRBJ2-3; v_call: TRBV12-3/TRBV12-4; cdr3_length: 14
cdr3_aa: CASSQGPGGSVDSEAFF; j_call: TRBJ1-1; v_call: TRBV4-1; cdr3_length: 17
cdr3_aa: CSATDSPYNEQFF; j_call: TRBJ2-1; v_call: TRBV20-1; cdr3_length: 13
cdr3_aa: CASKAGGMGEQFF; j_call: TRBJ2-1; v_call: TRBV12-3/TRBV12-4; cdr3_length: 13
cdr3_aa: CASSSGPDSYEQYF; j_call: TRBJ2-7; v_call: TRBV5-1; cdr3_length: 14
cdr3_aa: CASSQEAASGYGYTF; j_call: TRBJ1-2; v_call: TRBV4-1; cdr3_length: 15
cdr3_aa: CATSRGGLGEQYF; j_call: TRBJ2-7; v_call: TRBV15; cdr3_length: 13
cdr3_aa: CSARLLGLAGGREQYF; j_call: TRBJ2-7; v_call: TRBV20-1; cdr3_length: 16
cdr3_aa: CASSLSAGRSPLHF; j_call: TRBJ1-6; v_call: TRBV7-6; cdr3_length: 14
cdr3_aa: CASSWGWTAPTDTQYF; j_call: TRBJ2-3; v_call: TRBV5-5; cdr3_length: 16
cdr3_aa: CASSSPTSGRANEQFF; j_call: TRBJ2-1; v_call: TRBV12-3/TRBV12-4; cdr3_length: 16
cdr3_aa: CSVPGTSGTDTQYF; j_call: TRBJ2-3; v_call: TRBV29-1; cdr3_length: 14
cdr3_aa: CASSLSGGAKNIQYF; j_call: TRBJ2-4; v_call: TRBV12-3/TRBV12-4; cdr3_length: 15
cdr3_aa: CASSQDRETGLFNEQFF; j_call: TRBJ2-1; v_call: TRBV4-3; cdr3_length: 17
cdr3_aa: CASHDRGEAGELFF; j_call: TRBJ2-2; v_call: TRBV5-1; cdr3_length: 14
cdr3_aa: CASSYLRVYNEQFF; j_call: TRBJ2-1; v_call: TRBV5-5; cdr3_length: 14
cdr3_aa: CASSLGRGTGIGQPQHF; j_call: TRBJ1-5; v_call: TRBV12-3/TRBV12-4; cdr3_length: 17
cdr3_aa: CASTMRLSNQPQHF; j_call: TRBJ1-5; v_call: TRBV2; cdr3_length: 14
cdr3_aa: CASSPEKTSGNTIYF; j_call: TRBJ1-3; v_call: TRBV18; cdr3_length: 15
cdr3_aa: CATSVETSGYHEQFF; j_call: TRBJ2-1; v_call: TRBV9; cdr3_length: 15
cdr3_aa: CATSRVLGGNTEAFF; j_call: TRBJ1-1; v_call: TRBV15; cdr3_length: 15
cdr3_aa: CASKQPNTGELFF; j_call: TRBJ2-2; v_call: TRBV6-6; cdr3_length: 13
cdr3_aa: CASSSTTARYNEQFF; j_call: TRBJ2-1; v_call: TRBV6-5; cdr3_length: 15
cdr3_aa: CASSQESSAGTYEQYF; j_call: TRBJ2-7; v_call: TRBV4-3; cdr3_length: 16
cdr3_aa: CASSLPESFEQYF; j_call: TRBJ2-7; v_call: TRBV5-1; cdr3_length: 13
cdr3_aa: CASRTSGGSNEQFF; j_call: TRBJ2-1; v_call: TRBV12-3/TRBV12-4; cdr3_length: 14
cdr3_aa: CASSQSSSGNTIYF; j_call: TRBJ1-3; v_call: TRBV6-1; cdr3_length: 14
cdr3_aa: CSANGPLAAQETQYF; j_call: TRBJ2-5; v_call: TRBV20-1; cdr3_length: 15
cdr3_aa: CSAPTSGGSYNEQFF; j_call: TRBJ2-1; v_call: TRBV20-1; cdr3_length: 15
cdr3_aa: CASSLGAMGYEQYF; j_call: TRBJ2-7; v_call: TRBV7-2; cdr3_length: 14
cdr3_aa: CSAERVRELNEKLFF; j_call: TRBJ1-4; v_call: TRBV20-1; cdr3_length: 15
cdr3_aa: CSAAPVERQSNQPQHF; j_call: TRBJ1-5; v_call: TRBV20-1; cdr3_length: 16
cdr3_aa: CASSLGYQGNYEQYF; j_call: TRBJ2-7; v_call: TRBV7-9; cdr3_length: 15
cdr3_aa: CASSPPLFTGGNEQFF; j_call: TRBJ2-1; v_call: TRBV5-1; cdr3_length: 16